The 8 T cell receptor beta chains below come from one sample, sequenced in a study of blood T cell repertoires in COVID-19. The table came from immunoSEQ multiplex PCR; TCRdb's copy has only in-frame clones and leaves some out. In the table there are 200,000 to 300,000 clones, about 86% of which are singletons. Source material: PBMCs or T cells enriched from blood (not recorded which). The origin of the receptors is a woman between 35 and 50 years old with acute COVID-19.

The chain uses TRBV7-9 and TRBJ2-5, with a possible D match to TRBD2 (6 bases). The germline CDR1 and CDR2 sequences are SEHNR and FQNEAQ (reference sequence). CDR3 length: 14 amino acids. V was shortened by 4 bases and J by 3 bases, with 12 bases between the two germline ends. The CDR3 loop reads CASSSGVAEETQYF. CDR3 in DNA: TGTGCCAGCAGCTCCGGGGTAGCGGAAGAGACCCAGTACTTC.

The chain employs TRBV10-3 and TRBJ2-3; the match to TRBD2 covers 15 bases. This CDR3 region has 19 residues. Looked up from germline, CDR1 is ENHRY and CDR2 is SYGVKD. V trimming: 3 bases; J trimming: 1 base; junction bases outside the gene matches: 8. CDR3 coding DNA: TGTGCCATCAGTGAATACAGGACTAGCGGGAGGGCCGGCACAGATACGCAGTATTTT. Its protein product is CAISEYRTSGRAGTDTQYF.

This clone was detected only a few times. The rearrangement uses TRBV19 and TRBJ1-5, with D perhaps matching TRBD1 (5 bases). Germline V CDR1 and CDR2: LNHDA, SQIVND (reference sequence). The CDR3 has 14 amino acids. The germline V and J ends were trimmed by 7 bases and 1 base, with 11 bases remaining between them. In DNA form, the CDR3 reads TGTGCCAGTAATGCAGGGTACAGCAATCAGCCCCAGCATTTT. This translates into CASNAGYSNQPQHF.

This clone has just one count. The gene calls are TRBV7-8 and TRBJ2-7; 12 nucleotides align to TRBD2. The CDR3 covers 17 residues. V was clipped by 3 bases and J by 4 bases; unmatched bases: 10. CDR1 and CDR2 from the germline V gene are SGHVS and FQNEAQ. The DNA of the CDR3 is TGTGCCAGCAGCTTTCCTAGCGGGAGGGCCATACTGTACGAGCAGTACTTC. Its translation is CASSFPSGRAILYEQYF.

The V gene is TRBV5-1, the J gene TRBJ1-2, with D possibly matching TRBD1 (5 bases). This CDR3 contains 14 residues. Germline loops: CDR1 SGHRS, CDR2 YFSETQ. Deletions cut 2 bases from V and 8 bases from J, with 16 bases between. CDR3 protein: CASSFSGSREGYTF. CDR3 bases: TGCGCCAGCAGCTTCTCAGGGTCCCGCGAGGGCTACACCTTC.

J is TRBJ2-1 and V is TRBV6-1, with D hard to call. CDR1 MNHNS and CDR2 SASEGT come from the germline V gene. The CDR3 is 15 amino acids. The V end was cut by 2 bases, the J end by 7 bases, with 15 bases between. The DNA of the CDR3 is TGTGCCAGCAGTGAATGGTCGGTCCATGGTAATGAGCAGTTCTTC. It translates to CASSEWSVHGNEQFF.

CDR3 bases: TGTGCCAGCAGTGGCTCGGGCCAAGAGACCCAGTACTTC. Amino acid sequence: CASSGSGQETQYF. J is TRBJ2-5 and V is TRBV5-4; no reliable D call. V lost 5 bases to trimming and J lost 1 base, with 9 bases between them. Per the germline V gene, CDR1 is SGHNT and CDR2 is YYREEE (reference sequence). The CDR3 is 13 amino acids. Full variable domain (remainder filled in from reference TRBV5-4 and TRBJ2-5): ETGVTQSPTHLIKTRGQQVTLRCSSQSGHNTVSWYQQALGQGPQFIFQYYREEENGRGNFPPRFSGLQFPNYSSELNVNALELDDSALYLCASSGSGQETQYFGPGTRLLVL.

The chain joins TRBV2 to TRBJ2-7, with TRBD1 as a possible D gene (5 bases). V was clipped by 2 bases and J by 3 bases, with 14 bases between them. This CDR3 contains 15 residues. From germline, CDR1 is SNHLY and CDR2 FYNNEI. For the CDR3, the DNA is TGTGCCAGCAGTGAAAGTTCAGGGTCTAACTACGAGCAGTACTTC. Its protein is CASSESSGSNYEQYF.